A single sample gave rise to the 20 T cell receptor beta chains below, sequenced in a study of T cells in Graves' hyperthyroidism and ophthalmopathy. Amplification of TCR beta CDR3 regions used RNA as the template. HTBI primers were employed in a first-round RT-PCR of the TCR CDR3. TCRdb called the multiplex PCR reads again in MiXCR, with one record for every CDR3 protein. This table holds about 280,000 distinct CDR3 sequences, 20% to 25% found once. Sequenced: blood. The receptors stem from a middle-aged man with Graves' hyperthyroidism that later progressed to Graves' ophthalmopathy.

This clonotype was seen repeatedly, ten times or more. The chain links TRBV2 to TRBJ1-1; TRBD1 is a possible D gene (5 bases). The CDR3 length is 13 residues. Germline loops: CDR1 SNHLY, CDR2 FYNNEI. Trimming removed 6 bases from V and 1 base from J, with 9 bases in between. The chain's CDR3 is CASSRVWNTEAFF. The CDR3 DNA reads as TGTGCCAGCAGCAGGGTCTGGAACACTGAAGCTTTCTTT.

This clonotype was found a few times. The rearrangement joins TRBV5-1 to TRBJ1-3, with a possible D match to TRBD1 (5 bases). This CDR3 region has 14 residues. The V end lost 4 bases, the J end lost 8 bases, and 16 bases lay between the germline ends. Germline V gene sequence: CDR1 SGHRS, CDR2 YFSETQ. This CDR3 is CASSGGSEAYTIYF. DNA for the CDR3: TGCGCCAGCAGCGGGGGGTCAGAGGCTTACACCATATATTTT.

At least ten counts were recorded for this clonotype. Written as DNA, the CDR3 is TGCGCCAGCAGCTTGCTTCTGAACACCGGGGAGCTGTTTTTT. Its protein product is CASSLLLNTGELFF. The V gene is TRBV5-1, the J gene TRBJ2-2; D is unclear. The V and J ends lost 1 base and 1 base respectively, with 5 bases between them. CDR1 and CDR2 (germline): SGHRS, YFSETQ. This CDR3 has 14 residues.

This clonotype was seen a handful of times. The V call is TRBV6-1, the J call TRBJ1-5, with D hard to call. The germline V and J ends were trimmed by 6 bases and 5 bases, with 11 bases remaining between them. CDR3 size: 13 residues. Per germline, CDR1 MNHNS and CDR2 SASEGT. CDR3 protein: CASRAGIYQPQHF. The CDR3 nucleotides read TGTGCCAGCAGGGCGGGAATCTATCAGCCCCAGCATTTT.

CDR3 in amino acids: CAIPGTTETGELFF. CDR3 DNA sequence: TGTGCCATCCCCGGGACTACGGAGACCGGGGAGCTGTTTTTT. J is TRBJ2-2 and V is TRBV10-3, with 7 bases fitting TRBD2. This CDR3 is built from 14 residues. Germline V gene sequence: CDR1 ENHRY, CDR2 SYGVKD. Trimming took 8 bases from V and 5 from J; bases not matched to a gene: 8.

The genes are TRBV6-2 or TRBV6-3 and TRBJ2-7; D is possibly TRBD1 or TRBD2 (5 bases each). V was cut by 7 bases and J by 7 bases, with 17 bases left in between. This CDR3 has 13 residues. The germline V gene encodes CDR1 MNHEY and CDR2 SVGEGT. DNA for the CDR3: TGTGCCAGCACCCCCGGGCCAGGGACGGAGCAGTACTTC. It codes for CASTPGPGTEQYF.

The chain recombines TRBV6-2 or TRBV6-3 with TRBJ2-7; D possibly corresponds to TRBD1 (5 bases). Germline assignment: CDR1 MNHEY and CDR2 SVGEGT. The CDR3 length is 13 residues. V was pared by 7 bases and J by 3 bases, with 13 bases between. The chain's CDR3 is CASTDSFNYEQYF. The CDR3 coding sequence is TGTGCCAGCACTGACAGCTTTAACTACGAGCAGTACTTC.

This clonotype was detected only a few times. One junction end disagrees with the germline gene, perhaps due to a read error. The chain recombines TRBV19 with TRBJ2-2; D ambiguous. CDR3 size: 16 residues. In germline, CDR1 is LNHDA, CDR2 SQIVND (reference sequence). The CDR3 bases are TGTGCCAGTAGTCTGTTTCGACGGGCGAACATCGGGGAGCTGTTTTTT. Protein product: CASSLFRRANIGELFF.

This clonotype was picked up many times. The rearrangement joins TRBV5-1 to TRBJ2-7, with D perhaps matching TRBD2 (7 bases). V lost 4 bases and J lost 4, with 18 bases in between. The germline CDR1 and CDR2 sequences are SGHRS and YFSETQ. This CDR3 spans 15 amino acids. CDR3 amino acids: CASSPRPEGGYEQYF. CDR3 nucleotide sequence: TGCGCCAGCAGCCCTCGTCCAGAGGGGGGGTACGAGCAGTACTTC.

The V and J genes are TRBV3-1 and TRBJ1-5; possibly TRBD1 for D (6 bases). The CDR3 has 14 amino acids. Germline assignment: CDR1 LGHDT and CDR2 YNNKEL (reference sequence). Trimming shortened V by 4 bases and J by 5 bases, and 12 bases separated the two germline ends. The chain's CDR3 is CASSRGQNDQPQHF. The CDR3 DNA reads TGTGCCAGCAGCCGAGGACAGAATGATCAGCCCCAGCATTTT. Based on the CDR3 plus reference TRBV3-1 and TRBJ1-5, the full variable domain is DTAVSQTPKYLVTQMGNDKSIKCEQNLGHDTMYWYKQDSKKFLKIMFSYNNKELIINETVPNRFSPKSPDKAHLNLHINSLELGDSAVYFCASSRGQNDQPQHFGDGTRLSIL.

There are many counts of this clonotype. This chain connects TRBV6-5 to TRBJ1-5; a possible D gene is TRBD1 (6 bases). V lost 2 bases and J 0 bases, leaving 8 bases between the germline ends. Germline loops: CDR1 MNHEY, CDR2 SVGAGI. The CDR3 is 15 amino acids. In DNA, the CDR3 is TGTGCCAGCAGTTACAACAGGGATAGCAATCAGCCCCAGCATTTT. Translation: CASSYNRDSNQPQHF.

In this sample, this clonotype turned up many times. CDR3 in DNA: TGCAGTGCCGGGACTAGCGCAGAGGGGACCCAGTACTTC. Translation gives CSAGTSAEGTQYF. V is TRBV20-1 and J is TRBJ2-5, with 10 bases that match TRBD2. The CDR3 consists of 13 residues. The V segment lost 6 bases and the J segment 7 bases; nucleotides outside the gene matches: 8. Looked up from germline, CDR1 is DFQATT and CDR2 is SNEGSKA (reference sequence).

This clonotype was observed at least ten times. The chain uses TRBV6-1 and TRBJ1-1, with 10 bases matching TRBD1. V lost 6 bases and J lost 3; bases outside the gene matches: 7. This CDR3 is built from 15 residues. The germline V gene encodes CDR1 MNHNS and CDR2 SASEGT. The CDR3 is CASSQRTGGDTEAFF. The CDR3 DNA follows: TGTGCCAGCAGCCAACGGACAGGGGGAGACACTGAAGCTTTCTTT.

This clonotype was recorded many times. This rearrangement joins TRBV28 to TRBJ2-5, with 8 bases matching TRBD1. The germline V gene has CDR1 MDHEN and CDR2 SYDVKM. V gave up 5 bases and J gave up 7 bases; unmatched junction bases: 3. CDR3 length equals 12 residues. The CDR3 bases are TGTGCCAGCAGTCAGGGGGCGCGGACCCAGTACTTC. This translates into CASSQGARTQYF. Full variable domain (outside the CDR3, taken from reference TRBV28 and TRBJ2-5): DVKVTQSSRYLVKRTGEKVFLECVQDMDHENMFWYRQDPGLGLRLIYFSYDVKMKEKGDIPEGYSVSREKKERFSLILESASTNQTSMYLCASSQGARTQYFGPGTRLLVL.

Comments on this clonotype: A much larger clone sits a single nucleotide away, making a read error possible. This rearrangement joins TRBV20-1 to TRBJ1-5; 7 nucleotides align to TRBD1. Germline assignment: CDR1 DFQATT and CDR2 SNEGSKA (reference sequence). The CDR3 loop spans 15 amino acids. Trimming at V came to 2 bases and at J to 2 bases, leaving 6 bases not matched to a gene. CDR3 sequence: CSARFARGGNQPQHF. The DNA for the CDR3 is TGCAGTGCTAGATTCGCCAGGGGGGGCAATCAGCCCCAGCATTTT.

This clonotype occurred many times. At one of its ends the junction is not consistent with the germline gene, which may arise from a read error. The V gene is TRBV5-8, the J gene TRBJ1-1; D remains ambiguous. The CDR3 loop spans 10 amino acids. CDR1 is SGHTS and CDR2 is YDEGEE in the germline V gene. The CDR3: CASSLTVALF. The CDR3 nucleotides read TGTGCCAGCAGCCTTACTGTAGCGCTTTTC. The full variable domain, its missing parts supplied by reference TRBV5-8 and TRBJ1-1, is EAGVTQSPTHLIKTRGQQATLRCSPISGHTSVYWYQQALGLGLQFLLWYDEGEERNRGNFPPRFSGRQFPNYSSELNVNALELEDSALYLCASSLTVALFGQGTRLTVV.

This clonotype has a count of ten or more. CDR3 sequence: CASSVEAVSSYEQYF. CDR3 DNA: TGTGCCAGCAGCGTAGAGGCGGTGAGCTCCTACGAGCAGTACTTC. The rearrangement joins TRBV9 to TRBJ2-7; D is unresolved. CDR1 is SGDLS and CDR2 is YYNGEE in the germline V gene. Trimming took off 0 bases at V and 0 bases at J, with 10 bases between the two ends. CDR3 length: 15 residues.

This clonotype was counted ten times or more. This chain links TRBV6-5 with TRBJ2-4; 9 bases match TRBD1. Per the germline V gene, CDR1 is MNHEY and CDR2 is SVGAGI. The J segment lost 6 bases and the V segment lost 4 bases, leaving 1 base of the junction unmatched. The CDR3 runs 13 residues. The CDR3 loop reads CASSWDRVNIQYF. In nucleotides, the CDR3 is TGTGCCAGCAGTTGGGACAGGGTAAACATTCAGTACTTC.

Ten or more counts support this clonotype. This chain joins TRBV6-1 and TRBJ2-7; 8 bases fit TRBD1. Germline V gene lookup returns CDR1 MNHNS and CDR2 SASEGT. Trimming took 6 bases from V and 1 from J; bases not matched to a gene: 5. CDR3 length equals 14 residues. DNA for the CDR3: TGTGCCAGCAGGGACAGGGAAGTTTCCTACGAGCAGTACTTC. Protein: CASRDREVSYEQYF.

In its sample, this clonotype was seen many times. The chain couples TRBV5-1 to TRBJ2-5; 7 bases fit TRBD2. The V gene end was trimmed by 0 bases and the J gene end by 1 base; junction bases not matched to a gene: 6. The CDR3 is made up of 16 amino acids. Per germline, CDR1 SGHRS and CDR2 YFSETQ. CDR3 DNA: TGCGCCAGCAGCTTGGAGGCTAGCGGTACCCAAGAGACCCAGTACTTC. It specifies CASSLEASGTQETQYF.